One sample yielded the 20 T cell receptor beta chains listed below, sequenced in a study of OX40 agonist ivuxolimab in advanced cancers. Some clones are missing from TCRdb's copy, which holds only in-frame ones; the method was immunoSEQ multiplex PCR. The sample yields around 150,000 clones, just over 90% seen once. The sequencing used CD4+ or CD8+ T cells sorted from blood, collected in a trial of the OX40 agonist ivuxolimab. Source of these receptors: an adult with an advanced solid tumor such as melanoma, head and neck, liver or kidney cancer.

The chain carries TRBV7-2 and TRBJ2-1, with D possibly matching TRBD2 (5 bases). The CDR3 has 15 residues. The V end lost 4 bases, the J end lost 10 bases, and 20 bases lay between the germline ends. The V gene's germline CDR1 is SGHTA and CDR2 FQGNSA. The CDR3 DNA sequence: TGTGCCAGCAGCTCTGGATTCGAGGGCCAAGAGGAGCAGTTCTTC. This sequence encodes CASSSGFEGQEEQFF.

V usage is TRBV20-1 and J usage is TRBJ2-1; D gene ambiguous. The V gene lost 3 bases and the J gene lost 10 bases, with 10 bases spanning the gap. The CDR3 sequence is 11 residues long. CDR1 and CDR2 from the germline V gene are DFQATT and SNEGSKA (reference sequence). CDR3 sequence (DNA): TGCAGTGCTAGTAAATTGGGCGAGCAGTTCTTC. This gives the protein CSASKLGEQFF.

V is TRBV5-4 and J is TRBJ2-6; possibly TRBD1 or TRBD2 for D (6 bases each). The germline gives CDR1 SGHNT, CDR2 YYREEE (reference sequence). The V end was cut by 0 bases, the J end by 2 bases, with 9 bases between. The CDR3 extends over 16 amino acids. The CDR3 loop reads CASSLARGPGANVLTF. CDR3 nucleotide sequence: TGTGCCAGCAGCTTGGCCCGGGGGCCTGGGGCCAACGTCCTGACTTTC. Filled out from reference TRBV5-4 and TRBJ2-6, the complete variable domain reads ETGVTQSPTHLIKTRGQQVTLRCSSQSGHNTVSWYQQALGQGPQFIFQYYREEENGRGNFPPRFSGLQFPNYSSELNVNALELDDSALYLCASSLARGPGANVLTFGAGSRLTVL.

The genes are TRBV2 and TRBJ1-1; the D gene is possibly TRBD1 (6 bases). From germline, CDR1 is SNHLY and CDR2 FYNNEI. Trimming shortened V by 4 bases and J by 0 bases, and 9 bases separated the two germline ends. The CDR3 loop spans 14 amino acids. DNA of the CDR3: TGTGCCAGCAGTGTTCAGGGGATGAACACTGAAGCTTTCTTT. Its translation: CASSVQGMNTEAFF.

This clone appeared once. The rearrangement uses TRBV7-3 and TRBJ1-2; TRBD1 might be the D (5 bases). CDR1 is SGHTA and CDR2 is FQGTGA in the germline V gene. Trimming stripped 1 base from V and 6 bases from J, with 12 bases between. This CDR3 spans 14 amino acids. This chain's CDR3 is CASSLNPGLDGYTF. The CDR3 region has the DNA TGTGCCAGCAGCTTAAACCCGGGGCTAGATGGCTACACCTTC.

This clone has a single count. This CDR3 reads CASSLAASYGYTF. Written as DNA, the CDR3 is TGTGCCAGCAGTTTAGCAGCATCCTATGGCTACACCTTC. V usage is TRBV28 and J usage is TRBJ1-2; D is ambiguous. The V end was cut by 2 bases, the J end by 4 bases, with 8 bases between. CDR1 and CDR2 from the germline V gene are MDHEN and SYDVKM. The CDR3 extends over 13 amino acids.

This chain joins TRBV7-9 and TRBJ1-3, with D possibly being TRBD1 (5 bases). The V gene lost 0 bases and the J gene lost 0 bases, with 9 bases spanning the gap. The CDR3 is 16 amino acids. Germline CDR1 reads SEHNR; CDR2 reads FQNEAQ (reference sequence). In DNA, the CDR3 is TGTGCCAGCAGCTTAGCCGGCAGGGTCTCTGGAAACACCATATATTTT. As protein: CASSLAGRVSGNTIYF.

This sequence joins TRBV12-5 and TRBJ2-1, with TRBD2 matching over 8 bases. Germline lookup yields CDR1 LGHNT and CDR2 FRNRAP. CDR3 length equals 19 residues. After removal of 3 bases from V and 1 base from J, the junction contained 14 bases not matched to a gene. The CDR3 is CASGFGLAGLGGSYNEQFF. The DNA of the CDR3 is TGTGCTAGTGGTTTTGGGCTAGCGGGCCTGGGAGGGTCCTACAATGAGCAGTTCTTC.

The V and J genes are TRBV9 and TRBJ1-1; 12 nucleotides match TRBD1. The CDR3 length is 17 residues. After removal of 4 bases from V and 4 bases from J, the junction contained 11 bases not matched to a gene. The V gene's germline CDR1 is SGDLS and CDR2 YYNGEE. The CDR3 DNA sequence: TGTGCCAGCAGCTCCATGGGACAGGGGGCCGGAATCACTGAAGCTTTCTTT. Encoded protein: CASSSMGQGAGITEAFF.

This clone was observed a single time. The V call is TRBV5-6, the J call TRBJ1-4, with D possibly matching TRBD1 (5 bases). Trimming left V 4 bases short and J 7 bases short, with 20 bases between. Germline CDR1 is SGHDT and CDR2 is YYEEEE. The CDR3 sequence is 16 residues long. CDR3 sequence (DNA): TGTGCCAGCAGCCGTGCATCCCGCAGGGTAACTGAAAAACTGTTTTTT. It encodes CASSRASRRVTEKLFF.

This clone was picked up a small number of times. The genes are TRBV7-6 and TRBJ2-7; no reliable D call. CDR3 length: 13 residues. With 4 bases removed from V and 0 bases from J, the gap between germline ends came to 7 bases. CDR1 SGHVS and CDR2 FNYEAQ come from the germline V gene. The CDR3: CASSSSPSYEQYF. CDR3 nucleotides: TGTGCCAGCAGCTCCTCTCCCTCCTACGAGCAGTACTTC.

The CDR3 bases are TGTGCCAGCAGTGGACCGGGACCCAGTCAGTTCTTC. Translation gives CASSGPGPSQFF. The chain has TRBV25-1 and TRBJ2-1; D possibly uses TRBD1 or TRBD2 (5 bases each). The germline gives CDR1 MGHDK, CDR2 SYGVNS. Trimming shortened V by 4 bases and J by 13 bases, and 14 bases separated the two germline ends. The length of the CDR3 is 12 residues.

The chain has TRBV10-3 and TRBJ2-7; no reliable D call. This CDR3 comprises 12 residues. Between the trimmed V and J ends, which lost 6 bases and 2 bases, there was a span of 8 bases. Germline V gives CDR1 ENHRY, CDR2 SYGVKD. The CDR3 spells CAISGNPYEQYF. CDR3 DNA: TGTGCCATCAGCGGAAATCCCTACGAGCAGTACTTC.

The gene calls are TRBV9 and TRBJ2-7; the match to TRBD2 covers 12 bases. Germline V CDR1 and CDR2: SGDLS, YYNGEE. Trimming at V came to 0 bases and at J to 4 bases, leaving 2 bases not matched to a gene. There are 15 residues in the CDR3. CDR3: CASSVGTSGRYEQYF. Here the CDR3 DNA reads TGTGCCAGCAGCGTAGGTACTAGCGGGAGGTACGAGCAGTACTTC. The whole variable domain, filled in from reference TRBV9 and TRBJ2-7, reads DSGVTQTPKHLITATGQRVTLRCSPRSGDLSVYWYQQSLDQGLQFLIQYYNGEERAKGNILERFSAQQFPDLHSELNLSSLELGDSALYFCASSVGTSGRYEQYFGPGTRLTVT.

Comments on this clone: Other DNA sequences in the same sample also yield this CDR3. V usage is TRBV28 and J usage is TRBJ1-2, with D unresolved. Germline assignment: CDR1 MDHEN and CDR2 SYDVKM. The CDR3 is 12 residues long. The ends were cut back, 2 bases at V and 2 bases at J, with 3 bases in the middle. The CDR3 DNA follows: TGTGCCAGCAGTTTACAAAACTATGGCTACACCTTC. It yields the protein CASSLQNYGYTF.

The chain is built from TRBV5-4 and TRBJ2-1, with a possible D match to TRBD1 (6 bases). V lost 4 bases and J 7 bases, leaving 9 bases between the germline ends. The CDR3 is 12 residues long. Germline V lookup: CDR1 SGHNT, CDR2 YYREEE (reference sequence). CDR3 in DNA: TGTGCCAGCAGCGACCAGGGGAATGAGCAGTTCTTC. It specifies CASSDQGNEQFF. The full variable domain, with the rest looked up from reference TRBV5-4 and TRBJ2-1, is ETGVTQSPTHLIKTRGQQVTLRCSSQSGHNTVSWYQQALGQGPQFIFQYYREEENGRGNFPPRFSGLQFPNYSSELNVNALELDDSALYLCASSDQGNEQFFGPGTRLTVL.

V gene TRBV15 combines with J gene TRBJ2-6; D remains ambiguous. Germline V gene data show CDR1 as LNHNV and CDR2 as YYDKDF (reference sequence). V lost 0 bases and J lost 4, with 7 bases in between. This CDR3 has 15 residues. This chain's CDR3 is CATSRDLVGANVLTF. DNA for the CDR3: TGTGCCACCAGCAGAGATTTAGTGGGGGCCAACGTCCTGACTTTC.

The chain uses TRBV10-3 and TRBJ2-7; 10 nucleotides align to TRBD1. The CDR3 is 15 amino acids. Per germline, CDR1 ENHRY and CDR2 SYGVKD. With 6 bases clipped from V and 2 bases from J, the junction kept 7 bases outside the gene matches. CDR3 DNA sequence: TGTGCCATCAGGGATGAAGGGACAGGGGCCTACGAGCAGTACTTC. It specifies CAIRDEGTGAYEQYF.

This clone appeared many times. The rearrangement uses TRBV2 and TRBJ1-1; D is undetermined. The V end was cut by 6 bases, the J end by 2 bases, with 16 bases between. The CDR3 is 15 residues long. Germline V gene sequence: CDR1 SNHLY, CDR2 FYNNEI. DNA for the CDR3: TGTGCCAGCAGCGACGCCTCGACCGGTAACACTGAAGCTTTCTTT. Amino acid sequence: CASSDASTGNTEAFF.

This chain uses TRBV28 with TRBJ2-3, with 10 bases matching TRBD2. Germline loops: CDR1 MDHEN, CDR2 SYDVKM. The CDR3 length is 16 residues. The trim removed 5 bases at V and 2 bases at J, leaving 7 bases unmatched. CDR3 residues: CASSRGLAEITDTQYF. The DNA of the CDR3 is TGTGCCAGCAGTCGAGGACTAGCGGAGATCACAGATACGCAGTATTTT.